The source of this T cell receptor (beta chain) is a study of T cells in Graves' hyperthyroidism and ophthalmopathy. With regard to this clonotype: The target antigen is unknown.

The diagnoses drew upon clinical symptoms, serum thyroxine and TRAb, thyroid ultrasound and orbital computed tomography. Findings and caveats of the study: Most thyroid-expanded clonotypes above 0.001 were also found in blood.

Amplification of TCR beta CDR3 regions used RNA as the template. Primed by the HTBI set, a first-round RT-PCR was run on the TCR CDR3. Using its own MiXCR run on the multiplex PCR reads, TCRdb lists one record per CDR3 protein. In the table there are approximately 510,000 distinct CDR3 sequences, 40% to 50% of which are singletons. Germline CDR1 reads SNHLY; CDR2 reads FYNNEI. Trimming pared 7 bases from V and 0 bases from J, leaving 13 bases between. The CDR3 extends over 14 amino acids. The chain has TRBV2 and TRBJ2-7, with D perhaps assigned TRBD1 or TRBD2 (5 bases each). Source material: peripheral blood or thyroid tissue (not recorded which). This TCR came from an adult woman with Graves' disease, either hyperthyroidism or ophthalmopathy (not recorded which). The CDR3 protein is CASTYPGSSYEQYF. Here the CDR3 DNA reads TGTGCCAGCACTTATCCAGGGAGCTCCTACGAGCAGTACTTC.